This T cell receptor beta chain was identified in a study of blood T cells in healthy people across ages (dated by TCRdb to about 2015). For the wider study: Template switching captured roughly one uniquely barcoded TCR beta cDNA molecule per two T cells in model experiments. Using deep sequencing normalized with unique cDNA molecular identifiers, the study measured how TCR beta repertoire diversity changes with age. Four age groups were formed from the donors: young (average approximately 15 years), middle-aged (approximately 39), aged (roughly 58) and long-lived (roughly 81). To avoid experimental bias, donors of different ages were distributed randomly across sequencing lanes. For two donors (one aged 18 to 29 and one aged 80 or older), the study analyzed two additional independent replicas of 1 million unique cDNA reads from the same blood draw. Broader findings and caveats from the paper: Estimates of total diversity based on one million sequenced T cells were regarded as lower bounds and as underestimates. Observed TCR beta diversity per million T cells fell roughly linearly with age, and a significant reduction was already apparent by age about 38. The long-lived group showed more naive CD4+ T cells, fewer expanded clones and increased TCR diversity than the aged group, suggesting age selection. Donor CMV infection status was unknown, potentially confounding age-related changes in expanded clonotypes. Bulk unsorted PBMC profiling prevented conclusive comparison of naive and antigen-experienced compartments. A strong correlation was found between observed TCR beta diversity and the percentage of naive T cells measured by flow cytometry.

V lost 1 base and J lost 2 bases, and the count of bases not matched to a germline gene is 4. Reading from cysteine to phenylalanine, the CDR3 counts 15 amino acids. The read is trimmed to its CDR3 DNA, 45 bases read in frame from base 1. From a lookup of the germline V gene, CDR1 and CDR2 are SGHVS and FQNEAQ. Library preparation used 5' RACE. TCRdb lists the instrument as Illumina HiSeq 2500. A second PCR of about 7 to 12 cycles was performed with a sample-barcoded 5' primer and a J-beta primer mix. A template-switch 5' adaptor carrying 12 random nucleotides introduced a unique molecular identifier onto each TCR beta cDNA molecule. Each sample yielded at least 3 million CDR3-containing paired-end reads. All of the RNA was converted into first-strand cDNA using the Mint cDNA synthesis kit, with a TRBC-specific oligonucleotide serving as the primer. All cDNA was treated with uracil-DNA glycosylase and then went through a first 18-cycle PCR with the universal primers M1SS and BC2_uni_R. In the authors' own workflow: For normalization, 1 million high-quality reads, each with a distinct molecular identifier, were randomly selected from each sample. Instead of being binned into consensus sequences, reads that shared molecular identifiers were thrown out. MiTCR, run with a Q25 quality threshold and the strictest error-elimination algorithm, handled CDR3 identification, clonotype clustering and error correction. Lower-bound total TCR beta diversity was estimated with a nonparametric unseen species model using Euler transformation. The raw public data were reprocessed by TCRdb itself: fastp quality trimming at Q25, MiXCR clonotype calling, in-frame beta chains only. Each CDR3 protein appears once, grouped with its most common genes and DNA. TCRdb's processing, not the authors', yielded these V and J calls. The sample profile shows 600,000 to 1,000,000 distinct CDR3 sequences; roughly 50% of them were found once. In total, the top ten clones hold roughly 22% of the sample.

Concerning this clonotype: Its recognized antigen is unknown. Base-call qualities are not available, and no considerably larger clone is one nucleotide away.

Donors were 30 to 45 systemically healthy Caucasian individuals from Russia aged roughly 6 to 90 years. Approximately 11 milliliters of peripheral blood were drawn from each donor into EDTA-treated Vacutainer tubes. PBMCs were isolated by Ficoll-Paque density-gradient centrifugation, with at least 6.5 million obtained per sample. Total RNA was extracted from PBMCs with Trizol reagent, with at least 5 micrograms obtained per sample. For every donor, an aliquot of PBMCs went through flow cytometry to measure the percentages of naive CD45RAhigh/CD27high T cells. The rearranged segments are TRBV7-8 and TRBJ1-2; TRBD1 aligns with 7 central bases. This sequence originates from a man younger than 45 in good health. The source material was blood. The DNA reads as follows: TGTGCCAGCAGCTTAGGGGGACAGACCAACTATGGCTACACCTTC. It specifies CASSLGGQTNYGYTF.